This TCR beta chain appears in the sequencing data of a study of response to subunit inactivated influenza vaccine. TCRdb analysed the RT-PCR reads with MiXCR anew, one entry per CDR3 protein. The sample lists about 780,000 distinct CDR3 sequences, around 20% occurring once. Overall study findings and caveats: Authors proposed each seasonal influenza vaccination draws in few new T cells.

V was shortened by 3 bases and J by 2 bases, with 14 bases between the two germline ends. The CDR3 runs to 15 residues. The germline V gene has CDR1 DFQATT and CDR2 SNEGSKA (reference sequence). This clonotype was detected a few times. The antigen remains unidentified. This clonotype was sampled from a man aged 45-65 years who received an inactivated influenza vaccine. This chain joins TRBV20-1 and TRBJ1-5, with D possibly TRBD1 on 5 matching bases. Sequencing was performed on PBMCs from blood, taken roughly 5 days after vaccination. The CDR3 region is CSARGGRMGNQPQHF. DNA of the CDR3: TGCAGTGCTAGGGGGGGTCGGATGGGCAATCAGCCCCAGCATTTT.